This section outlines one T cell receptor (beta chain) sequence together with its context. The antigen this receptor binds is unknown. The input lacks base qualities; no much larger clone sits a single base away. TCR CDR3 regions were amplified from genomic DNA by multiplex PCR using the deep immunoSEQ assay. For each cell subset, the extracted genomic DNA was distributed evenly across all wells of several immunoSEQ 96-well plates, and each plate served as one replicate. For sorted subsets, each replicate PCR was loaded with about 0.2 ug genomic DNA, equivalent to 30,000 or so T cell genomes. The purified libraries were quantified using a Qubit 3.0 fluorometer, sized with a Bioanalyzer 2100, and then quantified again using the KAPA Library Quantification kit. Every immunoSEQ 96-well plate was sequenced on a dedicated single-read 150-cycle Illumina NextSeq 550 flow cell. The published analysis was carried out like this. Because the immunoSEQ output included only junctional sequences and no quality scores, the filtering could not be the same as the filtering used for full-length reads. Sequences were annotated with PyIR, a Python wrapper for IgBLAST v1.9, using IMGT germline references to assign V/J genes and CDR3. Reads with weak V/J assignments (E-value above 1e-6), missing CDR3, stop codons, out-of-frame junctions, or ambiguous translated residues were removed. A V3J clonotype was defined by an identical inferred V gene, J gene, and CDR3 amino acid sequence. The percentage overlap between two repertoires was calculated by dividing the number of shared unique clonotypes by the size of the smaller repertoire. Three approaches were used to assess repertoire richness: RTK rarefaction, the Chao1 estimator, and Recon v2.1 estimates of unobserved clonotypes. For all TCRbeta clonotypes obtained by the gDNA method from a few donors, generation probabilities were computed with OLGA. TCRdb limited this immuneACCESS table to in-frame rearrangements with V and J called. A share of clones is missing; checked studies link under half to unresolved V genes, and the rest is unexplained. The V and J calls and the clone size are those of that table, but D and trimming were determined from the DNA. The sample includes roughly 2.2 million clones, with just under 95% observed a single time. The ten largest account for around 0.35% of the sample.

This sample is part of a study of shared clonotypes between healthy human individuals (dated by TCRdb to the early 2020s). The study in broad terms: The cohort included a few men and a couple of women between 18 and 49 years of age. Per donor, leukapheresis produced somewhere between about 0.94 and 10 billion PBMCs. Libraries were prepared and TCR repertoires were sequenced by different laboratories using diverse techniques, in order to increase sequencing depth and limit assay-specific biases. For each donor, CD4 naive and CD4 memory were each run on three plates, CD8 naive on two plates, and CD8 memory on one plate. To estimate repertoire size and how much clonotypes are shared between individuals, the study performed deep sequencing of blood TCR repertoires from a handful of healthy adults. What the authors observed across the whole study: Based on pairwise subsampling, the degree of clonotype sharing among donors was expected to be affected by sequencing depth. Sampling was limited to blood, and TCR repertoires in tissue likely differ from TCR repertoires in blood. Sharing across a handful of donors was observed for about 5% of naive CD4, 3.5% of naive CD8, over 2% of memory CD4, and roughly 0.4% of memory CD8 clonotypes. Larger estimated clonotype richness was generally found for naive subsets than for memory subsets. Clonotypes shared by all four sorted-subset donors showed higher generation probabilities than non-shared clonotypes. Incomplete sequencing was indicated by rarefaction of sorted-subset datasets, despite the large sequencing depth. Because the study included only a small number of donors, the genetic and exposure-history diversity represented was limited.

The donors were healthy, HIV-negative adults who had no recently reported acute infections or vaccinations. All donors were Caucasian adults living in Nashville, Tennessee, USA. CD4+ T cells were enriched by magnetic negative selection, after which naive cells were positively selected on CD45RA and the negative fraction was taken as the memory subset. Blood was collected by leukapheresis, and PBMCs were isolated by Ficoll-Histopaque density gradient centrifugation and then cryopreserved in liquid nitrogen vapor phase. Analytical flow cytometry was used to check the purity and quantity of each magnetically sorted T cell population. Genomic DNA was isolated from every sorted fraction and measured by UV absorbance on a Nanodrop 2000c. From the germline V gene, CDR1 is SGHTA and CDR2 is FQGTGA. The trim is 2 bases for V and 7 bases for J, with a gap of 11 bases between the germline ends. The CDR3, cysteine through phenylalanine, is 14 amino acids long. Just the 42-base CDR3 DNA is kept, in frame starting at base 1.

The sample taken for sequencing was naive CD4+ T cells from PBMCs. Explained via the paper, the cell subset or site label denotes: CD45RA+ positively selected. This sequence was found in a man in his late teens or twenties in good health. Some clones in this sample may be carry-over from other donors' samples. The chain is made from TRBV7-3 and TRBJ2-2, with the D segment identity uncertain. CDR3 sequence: CASSLWEGGGELFF. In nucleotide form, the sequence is TGTGCCAGCAGCTTATGGGAAGGTGGCGGGGAGCTGTTTTTT.